These 3 T cell receptor beta chains share one sample of origin, sequenced in a study of cytomegalovirus exposure and HLA in healthy donors. The PCR contained 60 Vbeta and 13 Jbeta primers. Here immunoSEQ multiplex PCR was the method, and the copy in TCRdb shows in-frame clones only, minus some. The table includes 100,000 to 150,000 clones, about 85% detected once. The sample comprised PBMCs. The origin of the receptors is a boy younger than 18 in good health and CMV-seronegative.

V is TRBV10-3 and J is TRBJ2-2; D is possibly TRBD1 (5 bases). CDR3 length: 14 amino acids. Trimming shortened V by 4 bases and J by 6 bases, and 12 bases separated the two germline ends. Germline V gene sequence: CDR1 ENHRY, CDR2 SYGVKD. CDR3 sequence: CAISGQGSAGELFF. The CDR3 DNA reads as TGTGCCATCAGTGGCCAGGGTTCGGCCGGGGAGCTGTTTTTT.

This clone was observed a handful of times. The J gene is TRBJ1-5, the V gene TRBV5-6, with D possibly TRBD1 on 5 matching bases. V lost 3 bases, J lost 6 bases, and 10 bases lay in between. Germline CDR1 reads SGHDT; CDR2 reads YYEEEE. The CDR3 sequence is 13 residues long. The CDR3 DNA reads as TGTGCCAGCAGCTCCCAGGGAACTCAGCCCCAGCATTTT. It translates to CASSSQGTQPQHF.

The V gene is TRBV6-6, the J gene TRBJ1-4; perhaps TRBD1 as D (6 bases). CDR1 and CDR2 (germline): MNHNY, SVGAGI (reference sequence). CDR3 size: 13 residues. The V gene lost 6 bases and the J gene lost 5 bases, with 10 bases spanning the gap. The chain's CDR3 is CASRQGFNEKLFF. The CDR3 coding sequence is TGTGCCAGCAGACAGGGTTTCAATGAAAAACTGTTTTTT.